This T cell receptor beta chain was sequenced during a study of blood T cell repertoires in COVID-19. Overall study context: Material from acute and convalescent COVID-19 was sourced from the United States, Italy and Spain. T cells, B-cell-depleted T cells, or PBMCs supplied cDNA or gDNA.

CDR3 length: 15 residues. Per the germline V gene, CDR1 is SGHRS and CDR2 is YFSETQ. With V trimmed by 3 bases and J by 5 bases, 7 bases remained unmatched. TCRdb's copy holds only in-frame clones and misses some; the assay was immunoSEQ multiplex PCR. The sample contains some 190,000 clones, 84% of which appear only once. This TCR was sampled from a human donor in a cohort sampled during active COVID-19. The specimen was peripheral blood. The chain joins TRBV5-1 to TRBJ2-3, with 9 positions matching TRBD2. The CDR3 DNA follows: TGCGCCAGCAGCTGGAGCGGGGGGTGGGGAGATACGCAGTATTTT. Amino acids: CASSWSGGWGDTQYF.